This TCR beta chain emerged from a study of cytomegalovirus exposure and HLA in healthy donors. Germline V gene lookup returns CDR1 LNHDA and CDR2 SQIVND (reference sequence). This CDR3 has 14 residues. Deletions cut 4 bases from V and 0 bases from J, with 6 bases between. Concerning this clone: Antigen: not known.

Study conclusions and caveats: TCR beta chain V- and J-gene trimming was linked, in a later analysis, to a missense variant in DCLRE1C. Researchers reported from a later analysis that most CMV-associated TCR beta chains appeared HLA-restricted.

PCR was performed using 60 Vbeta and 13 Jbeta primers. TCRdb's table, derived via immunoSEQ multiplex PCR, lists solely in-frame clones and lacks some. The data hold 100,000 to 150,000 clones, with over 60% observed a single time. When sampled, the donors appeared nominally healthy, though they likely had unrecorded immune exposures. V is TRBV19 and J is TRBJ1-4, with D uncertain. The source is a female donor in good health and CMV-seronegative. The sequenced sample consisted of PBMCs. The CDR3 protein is CASSTGTTNEKLFF. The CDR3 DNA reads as TGTGCCAGTAGTACAGGAACAACTAATGAAAAACTGTTTTTT.